Shown below are 23 T cell receptor beta chains from a single sample sequenced in a study of spatial heterogeneity in lung cancer (dated by TCRdb to about 2019). The library was generated by 5' RACE. The sequencer was a NextSeq 500. The raw public data were reprocessed by TCRdb itself: fastp quality trimming at Q25, MiXCR clonotype calling, in-frame beta chains only. Rows with one shared CDR3 protein collapse into an entry with the most common genes and DNA. Within this sample are 6,000 to 7,500 distinct CDR3 sequences, with over 11% of them counted one time only. Approximately 9.8% of the sample is held by the ten biggest clonotypes. The sample's time point label, decoded: sample taken at primary tumor resection. What the research found in general, with its limitations: The number of expanded intratumoral alpha and beta TCRs correlated with the tumor nonsynonymous mutation count.

Antigen specificity for these receptors is unknown. This specimen consisted of lung tumor tissue, obtained at surgery. The receptors here all came from a male donor with early-stage non-small cell lung cancer.

Comment on this clonotype: This beta chain appears as a stray read in a library generated for alpha chains; its size is not informative. V usage is TRBV12-3 or TRBV12-4 and J usage is TRBJ2-2; the D gene is possibly TRBD1 (5 bases). The CDR3 totals 15 residues. Deletions cut 5 bases from V and 0 bases from J, with 10 bases between. The CDR3 DNA is TGTGCCAGCAGTCGACAGAACGCGAACACCGGGGAGCTGTTTTTT. This codes for CASSRQNANTGELFF.

This clonotype is medium-sized. This beta chain is off target for a library built for alpha chains, so its abundance means little. V is TRBV15 and J is TRBJ2-1; D is undetermined. The CDR3 has 11 amino acids. V lost 6 bases to trimming and J lost 5 bases, with 5 bases between them. The germline CDR1 and CDR2 sequences are LNHNV and YYDKDF (reference sequence). The CDR3 sequence is CATSRNNEQFF. DNA for the CDR3: TGTGCCACCAGTCGGAACAATGAGCAGTTCTTC.

By sample fraction, this clonotype is medium-sized. This beta chain is off target for a library built for alpha chains, so its abundance means little. This sequence joins TRBV7-9 and TRBJ2-2, with 8 bases identical to TRBD2. This CDR3 contains 14 residues. V was clipped by 3 bases and J by 6 bases; unmatched bases: 3. Looked up from germline, CDR1 is SEHNR and CDR2 is FQNEAQ (reference sequence). The CDR3 protein is CASSFGLAAGELFF. CDR3 bases: TGTGCCAGCAGCTTCGGACTAGCTGCCGGGGAGCTGTTTTTT.

This clonotype is medium-sized within its sample. In a library made to pick up alpha chains, this beta chain is a stray read with a size that means little. The rearrangement uses TRBV2 and TRBJ1-3; possibly TRBD1 for D (6 bases). V lost 0 bases and J lost 4, with 13 bases in between. This CDR3 is 16 amino acids long. Germline values: CDR1 SNHLY, CDR2 FYNNEI. CDR3 loop: CASSEALGARGNTIYF. The CDR3 DNA follows: TGTGCCAGCAGTGAAGCGTTGGGGGCTCGAGGAAACACCATATATTTT.

Ten or more counts support this clonotype. This beta chain is a stray sequence in a library constructed for alpha chains; its clone size is not meaningful. V and J are TRBV5-1 and TRBJ1-1, with a tentative D call TRBD1 (5 bases). The CDR3 spans 14 residues. Germline values: CDR1 SGHRS, CDR2 YFSETQ. Trimming took 3 bases from V and 5 from J, leaving 14 bases between them. The CDR3 here is CASSSLRENTEAFF. The CDR3 DNA follows: TGCGCCAGCAGCTCCCTCAGGGAAAATACTGAAGCTTTCTTT.

This clonotype is classed as medium-sized. This beta chain came through as a stray read in a library set up for alpha chains, and its size says little. The chain joins TRBV11-2 to TRBJ1-6; D is unclear. The CDR3 runs 11 residues. With 5 bases removed from V and 6 bases from J, the gap between germline ends came to 2 bases. Germline V lookup: CDR1 SGHAT, CDR2 FQNNGV. CDR3 nucleotide sequence: TGTGCCAGCAGCCCTAATTCACCCCTCCACTTT. Translation gives CASSPNSPLHF.

The table lists this clonotype with a few counts. The library was prepared for alpha chains; this beta chain is a stray read, so its frequency means little. The chain joins TRBV24-1 to TRBJ1-1; D gene unclear. The ends were cut back, 7 bases at V and 2 bases at J, with 25 bases in the middle. CDR3 length: 18 amino acids. Per germline, CDR1 KGHDR and CDR2 SFDVKD. The CDR3 here is CATRTPANKQTRNTEAFF. The CDR3 DNA follows: TGTGCCACCAGGACTCCAGCGAACAAACAAACCCGAAACACTGAAGCTTTCTTT.

This clonotype has a count of ten or more. This beta chain is an off-target read within a library intended for alpha chains, so its frequency means little. The DNA of the CDR3 is TGTGCCAGCAGTATGGGGACAGAACATCAGACCCAGTACTTC. This codes for CASSMGTEHQTQYF. The chain employs TRBV11-1 and TRBJ2-5, with TRBD1 matching over 7 bases. The CDR3 has 14 amino acids. Germline assignment: CDR1 SGHAT and CDR2 FQDESV (reference sequence). The ends lost 6 bases at V and 6 bases at J; junction bases unmatched: 10.

This clonotype counts as medium-sized. This beta chain is a stray sequence in a library constructed for alpha chains; its clone size is not meaningful. This chain joins TRBV5-6 and TRBJ2-7, with D hard to call. Germline CDR1 and CDR2: SGHDT and YYEEEE. With 2 bases removed from V and 3 bases from J, the gap between germline ends came to 3 bases. This CDR3 has 11 amino acids. The CDR3 sequence is CASSFDYEQYF. CDR3 nucleotides: TGTGCCAGCAGCTTTGACTACGAGCAGTACTTC.

This clonotype is medium-sized. This beta chain was picked up by a library intended for alpha chains and is off target, so its count carries little meaning. The chain uses TRBV30 and TRBJ1-1; 8 bases map to TRBD1. Germline V gives CDR1 GTSNPN, CDR2 SVGIG (reference sequence). Trimming took 2 bases from V and 5 from J; bases not matched to a gene: 4. This CDR3 is built from 13 residues. The CDR3 here is CAWSRTGWTEAFF. In DNA, the CDR3 is TGTGCCTGGAGTCGGACAGGGTGGACTGAAGCTTTCTTT.

There are a few counts of this clonotype. Because this beta chain is a stray read in a library intended to capture alpha chains, its abundance should not be given much weight. The gene calls are TRBV4-1 and TRBJ1-6; 7 bases are a match to TRBD1. Trimming cost V 1 base and J 7 bases; bases outside gene matches: 10. Germline lookup yields CDR1 MGHRA and CDR2 YSYEKL. The CDR3 is 17 residues long. CDR3: CASSQVAQGSDNSPLHF. In DNA, the CDR3 is TGCGCCAGCAGCCAAGTTGCACAGGGGTCGGACAATTCACCCCTCCACTTT.

In this sample, this clonotype turned up many times. This beta chain is an unintended read in a library built for alpha chains; its size means little. The chain links TRBV5-1 to TRBJ2-1; D ambiguous. The CDR3 covers 12 residues. The germline CDR1 and CDR2 sequences are SGHRS and YFSETQ. V was trimmed by 0 bases and J by 7 bases, leaving 5 bases between them. CDR3 DNA: TGCGCCAGCAGCTTGGGGGGAAATGAGCAGTTCTTC. Amino acid sequence: CASSLGGNEQFF.

This clonotype was found a few times. Found in a library prepared for alpha chains, this beta chain is an off-target read, and its abundance has little meaning. This chain uses TRBV10-3 with TRBJ2-7; D is unresolved. The CDR3 is 13 amino acids. Germline loops: CDR1 ENHRY, CDR2 SYGVKD. Trimming shortened V by 10 bases and J by 0 bases, and 13 bases separated the two germline ends. As DNA, the CDR3 is TGTGCCACCTTAGGACCTAGCTCCTACGAGCAGTACTTC. Encoded protein: CATLGPSSYEQYF.

For this clonotype: This beta chain represents an off-target read in a library built for alpha chains; its size is of limited meaning. In DNA, the CDR3 is TGTGCCAGCAGCCGCCAGGGACGGCCTACGGGGGGGCTGTTTTTT. This gives the protein CASSRQGRPTGGLFF. The chain joins TRBV12-3 or TRBV12-4 to TRBJ1-4; TRBD1 is a possible D gene (5 bases). The V end was cut by 6 bases, the J end by 14 bases, with 25 bases between. This CDR3 is built from 15 residues.

On this clonotype: This beta chain is a stray sequence in a library constructed for alpha chains; its clone size is not meaningful. The chain joins TRBV6-5 to TRBJ1-4; 7 bases map to TRBD1. Germline-derived CDR1 and CDR2 are MNHEY and SVGAGI. The CDR3 runs 14 residues. The V gene end was trimmed by 3 bases and the J gene end by 5 bases; junction bases not matched to a gene: 3. CDR3 amino acids: CASSYNRGNEKLFF. The DNA of the CDR3 is TGTGCCAGCAGTTATAACAGGGGCAATGAAAAACTGTTTTTT.

With respect to this clonotype: The size of this beta chain means little, since it is a stray read in a library made for alpha chains. The chain has TRBV6-1 and TRBJ1-2; D is perhaps TRBD1 (6 bases). The CDR3 has 16 amino acids. V was trimmed by 8 bases and J by 4 bases, leaving 23 bases between them. CDR1 is MNHNS and CDR2 is SASEGT in the germline V gene. CDR3 DNA: TGTGCCAGCCGACCGGGACAAGGCCTTTCTGGCTATGGCTACACCTTC. It encodes CASRPGQGLSGYGYTF.

Comment on this clonotype: This beta chain came through as a stray read in a library set up for alpha chains, and its size says little. V gene TRBV7-9 combines with J gene TRBJ2-7, with D uncertain. Germline loops: CDR1 SEHNR, CDR2 FQNEAQ (reference sequence). Trimming pared 5 bases from V and 2 bases from J, leaving 4 bases between. The CDR3 covers 11 residues. The CDR3 DNA sequence: TGTGCCAGCAGCCCCGCCTACGAGCAGTACTTC. Amino acid sequence: CASSPAYEQYF.

As for this clonotype: This beta chain was picked up by a library intended for alpha chains and is off target, so its count carries little meaning. The gene calls are TRBV6-5 and TRBJ2-3; D gene unclear. Germline CDR1 MNHEY, CDR2 SVGAGI. CDR3 length equals 15 residues. The ends were cut back, 2 bases at V and 2 bases at J, with 11 bases in the middle. CDR3 amino acids: CASSYVRANTDTQYF. The CDR3 coding sequence is TGTGCCAGCAGTTACGTCCGGGCGAACACAGATACGCAGTATTTT.

This clonotype was recorded many times. This beta chain was picked up by a library intended for alpha chains and is off target, so its count carries little meaning. In nucleotides, the CDR3 is TGTGCCAGCTCAGGCTCTGGCAATCAGCCCCAGCATTTT. Its translation is CASSGSGNQPQHF. This rearrangement joins TRBV18 to TRBJ1-5; D gene ambiguous. Germline CDR1 KGHSH, CDR2 LQKENI. The CDR3 spans 13 residues. With 5 bases removed from V and 2 bases from J, the gap between germline ends came to 7 bases.

At least ten counts were recorded for this clonotype. As an off-target read in a library built for alpha chains, this beta chain has a frequency of little significance. The rearrangement links TRBV12-3 or TRBV12-4 to TRBJ2-5; no reliable D call. The CDR3 spans 13 residues. V lost 3 bases to trimming and J lost 3 bases, with 8 bases between them. The CDR3 loop reads CASSFHSEETQYF. CDR3 DNA: TGTGCCAGCAGTTTTCACAGTGAAGAGACCCAGTACTTC.

As for this clonotype: Within a library made for alpha chains, this beta chain is off target, and its count is uninformative. This chain uses TRBV7-6 with TRBJ1-1, with 7 bases identical to TRBD1. The V gene end was trimmed by 5 bases and the J gene end by 1 base; junction bases not matched to a gene: 4. From germline, CDR1 is SGHVS and CDR2 FNYEAQ. The CDR3 covers 14 residues. CDR3 sequence (DNA): TGTGCCAGCAGCGCATACAGGGGGAACACTGAAGCTTTCTTT. The encoded protein is CASSAYRGNTEAFF.

This clonotype was counted at least ten times. This beta chain turned up in a library designed for alpha chains; as an off-target read, its abundance says little. The J gene is TRBJ2-4, the V gene TRBV21-1; the table's D call, TRBD2, was not checked against the DNA. TRBV21-1 has pseudogene status. The CDR3 length is 19 residues. The CDR3 is CASSKNGTSGRSAKNIQYF. The CDR3 nucleotides read TGTGCCAGCAGCAAAAACGGGACTAGCGGGAGGAGTGCCAAAAACATTCAGTACTTC.

A remark on this clonotype: Found in a library prepared for alpha chains, this beta chain is an off-target read, and its abundance has little meaning. The gene calls are TRBV27 and TRBJ2-6; the D gene could be TRBD1 or TRBD2 (5 bases each). V shed 6 bases and J shed 1 base, with 19 bases lying between them. CDR1 MNHEY and CDR2 SMNVEV come from the germline V gene (reference sequence). The CDR3 has 18 amino acids. CDR3 region: CASRLLGTVASGANVLTF. The CDR3 coding sequence is TGTGCCAGCAGGCTATTAGGGACGGTTGCTTCTGGGGCCAACGTCCTGACTTTC. Based on the CDR3 plus reference TRBV27 and TRBJ2-6, the full variable domain is EAQVTQNPRYLITVTGKKLTVTCSQNMNHEYMSWYRQDPGLGLRQIYYSMNVEVTDKGDVPEGYKVSRKEKRNFPLILESPSPNQTSLYFCASRLLGTVASGANVLTFGAGSRLTVL.